The sequence of this T cell receptor beta chain was determined in a study of patients with pleural tuberculosis. TCRdb re-called the reads with MiXCR, one entry per CDR3 protein. Of 40,000 to 55,000 distinct CDR3 sequences in the sample, 7.3% were seen once. Per germline, CDR1 ENHRY and CDR2 SYGVKD. This CDR3 comprises 12 residues. V shed 3 bases and J shed 8 bases, with 10 bases lying between them. This sequence joins TRBV10-3 and TRBJ1-2; D is ambiguous. This clonotype was obtained from a human donor with pleural tuberculosis. The CDR3 sequence: CAISERQRGYTF. The CDR3 DNA is TGTGCCATCAGTGAACGGCAACGGGGCTACACCTTC.